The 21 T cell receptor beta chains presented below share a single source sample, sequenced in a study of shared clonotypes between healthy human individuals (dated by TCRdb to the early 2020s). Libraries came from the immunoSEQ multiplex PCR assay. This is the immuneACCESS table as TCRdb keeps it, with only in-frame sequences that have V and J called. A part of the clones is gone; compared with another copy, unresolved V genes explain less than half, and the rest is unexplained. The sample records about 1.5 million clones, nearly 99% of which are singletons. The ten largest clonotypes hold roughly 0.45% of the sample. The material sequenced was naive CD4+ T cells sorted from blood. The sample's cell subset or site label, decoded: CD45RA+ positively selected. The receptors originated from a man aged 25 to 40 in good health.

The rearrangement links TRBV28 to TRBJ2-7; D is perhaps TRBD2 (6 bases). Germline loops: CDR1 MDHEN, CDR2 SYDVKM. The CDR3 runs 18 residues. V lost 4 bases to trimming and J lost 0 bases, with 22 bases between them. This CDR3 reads CASSSPRGGPHSSYEQYF. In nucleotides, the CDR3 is TGTGCCAGCAGTTCCCCGAGGGGAGGTCCCCACAGCTCCTACGAGCAGTACTTC.

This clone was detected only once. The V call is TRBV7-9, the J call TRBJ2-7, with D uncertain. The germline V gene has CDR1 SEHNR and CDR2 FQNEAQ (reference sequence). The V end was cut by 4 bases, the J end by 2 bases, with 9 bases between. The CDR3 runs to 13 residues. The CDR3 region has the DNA TGTGCCAGCAGCTCGACTTATACCTACGAGCAGTACTTC. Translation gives CASSSTYTYEQYF. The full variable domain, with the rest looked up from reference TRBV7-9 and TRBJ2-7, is DTGVSQNPRHKITKRGQNVTFRCDPISEHNRLYWYRQTLGQGPEFLTYFQNEAQLEKSRLLSDRFSAERPKGSFSTLEIQRTEQGDSAMYLCASSSTYTYEQYFGPGTRLTVT.

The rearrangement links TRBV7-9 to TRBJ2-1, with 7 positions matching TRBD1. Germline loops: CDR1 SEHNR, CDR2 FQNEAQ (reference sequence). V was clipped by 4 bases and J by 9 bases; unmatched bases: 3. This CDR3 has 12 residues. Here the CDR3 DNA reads TGTGCCAGCAGCTCGACAGGGCTTGAGCAGTTCTTC. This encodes CASSSTGLEQFF.

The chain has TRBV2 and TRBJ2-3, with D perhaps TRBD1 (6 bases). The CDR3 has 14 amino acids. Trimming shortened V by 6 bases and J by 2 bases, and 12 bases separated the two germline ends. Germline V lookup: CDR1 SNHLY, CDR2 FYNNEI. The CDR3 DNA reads TGTGCCAGCAGAGATGGACAGTACACAGATACGCAGTATTTT. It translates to CASRDGQYTDTQYF.

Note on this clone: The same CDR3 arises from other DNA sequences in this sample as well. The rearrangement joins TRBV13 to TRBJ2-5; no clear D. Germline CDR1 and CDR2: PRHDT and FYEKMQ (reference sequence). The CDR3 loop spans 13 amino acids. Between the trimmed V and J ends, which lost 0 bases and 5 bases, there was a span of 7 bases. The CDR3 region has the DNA TGTGCCAGCAGCTTAGGCCTCGGGGAGACCCAGTACTTC. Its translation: CASSLGLGETQYF.

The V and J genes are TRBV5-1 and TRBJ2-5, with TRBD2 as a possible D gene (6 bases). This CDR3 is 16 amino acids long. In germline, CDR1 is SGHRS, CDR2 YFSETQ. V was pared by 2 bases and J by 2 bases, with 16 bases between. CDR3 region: CASSLVGSGQQETQYF. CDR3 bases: TGCGCCAGCAGCTTAGTCGGGAGCGGGCAGCAAGAGACCCAGTACTTC.

This CDR3 is CASSLGLAGELFF. As DNA, the CDR3 is TGTGCCAGCAGCTTGGGTCTAGCCGGGGAGCTGTTTTTT. The J gene is TRBJ2-2, the V gene TRBV5-6, with D unresolved. V lost 0 bases and J 6 bases, leaving 6 bases between the germline ends. CDR3 length: 13 amino acids. The germline CDR1 and CDR2 sequences are SGHDT and YYEEEE.

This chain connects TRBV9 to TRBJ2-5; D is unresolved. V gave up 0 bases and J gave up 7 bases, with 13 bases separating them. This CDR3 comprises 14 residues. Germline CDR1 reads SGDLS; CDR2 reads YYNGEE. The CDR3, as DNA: TGTGCCAGCAGCGTAGACCCGACGAGTAGGACCCAGTACTTC. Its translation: CASSVDPTSRTQYF.

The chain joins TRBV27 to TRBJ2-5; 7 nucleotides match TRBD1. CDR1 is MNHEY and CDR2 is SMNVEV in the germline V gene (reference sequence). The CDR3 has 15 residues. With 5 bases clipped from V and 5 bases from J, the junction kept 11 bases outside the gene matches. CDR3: CASSPRQGVRETQYF. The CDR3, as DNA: TGTGCCAGCAGTCCACGACAGGGAGTACGCGAGACCCAGTACTTC.

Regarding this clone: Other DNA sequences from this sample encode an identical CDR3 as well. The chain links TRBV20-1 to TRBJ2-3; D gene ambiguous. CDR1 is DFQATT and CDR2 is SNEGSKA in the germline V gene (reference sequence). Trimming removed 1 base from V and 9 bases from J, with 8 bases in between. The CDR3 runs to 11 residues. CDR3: CSARGSHTQYF. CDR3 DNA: TGCAGTGCTAGAGGGAGTCACACGCAGTATTTT.

The DNA for the CDR3 is TGTGCCAGCAGCCGGGGGGAGGGAGCCTACAATGAGCAGTTCTTC. Protein product: CASSRGEGAYNEQFF. This sequence joins TRBV11-2 and TRBJ2-1; TRBD2 aligns across 7 bases. The CDR3 is made up of 15 amino acids. Per germline, CDR1 SGHAT and CDR2 FQNNGV. V lost 5 bases, J lost 2 bases, and 6 bases stayed unmatched.

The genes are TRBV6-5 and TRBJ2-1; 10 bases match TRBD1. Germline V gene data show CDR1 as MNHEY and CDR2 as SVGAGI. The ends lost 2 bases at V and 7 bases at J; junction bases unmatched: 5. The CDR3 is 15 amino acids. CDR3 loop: CASSYGDRGINEQFF. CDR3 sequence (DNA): TGTGCCAGCAGTTACGGGGACAGGGGAATAAATGAGCAGTTCTTC.

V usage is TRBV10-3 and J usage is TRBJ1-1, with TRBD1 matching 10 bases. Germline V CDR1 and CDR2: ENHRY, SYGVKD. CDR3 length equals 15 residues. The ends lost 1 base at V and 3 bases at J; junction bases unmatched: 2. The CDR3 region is CAISELDRGYTEAFF. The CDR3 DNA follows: TGTGCCATCAGTGAGTTGGACAGGGGGTACACTGAAGCTTTCTTT.

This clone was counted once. CDR3 DNA: TGTGCCAGCAGCGTATTCGATCTTGGTAGCTCTGGAAACACCATATATTTT. Amino acids: CASSVFDLGSSGNTIYF. The chain employs TRBV9 and TRBJ1-3, with D uncertain. Germline V gene sequence: CDR1 SGDLS, CDR2 YYNGEE. Trimming took 1 base from V and 0 from J, leaving 14 bases between them. The CDR3 has 17 residues.

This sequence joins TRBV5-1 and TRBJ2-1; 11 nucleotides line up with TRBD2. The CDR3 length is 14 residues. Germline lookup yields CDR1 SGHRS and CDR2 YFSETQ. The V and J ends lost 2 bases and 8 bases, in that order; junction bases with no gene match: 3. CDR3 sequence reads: CASSLQLAGDEQFF. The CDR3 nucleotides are TGCGCCAGCAGCTTACAACTAGCGGGAGATGAGCAGTTCTTC.

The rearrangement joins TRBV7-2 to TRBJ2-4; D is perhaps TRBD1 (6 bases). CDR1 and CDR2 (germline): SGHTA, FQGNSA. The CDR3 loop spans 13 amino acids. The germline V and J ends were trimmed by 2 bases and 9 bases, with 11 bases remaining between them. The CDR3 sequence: CASSLSVGGIQYF. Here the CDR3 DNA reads TGTGCCAGCAGCTTATCCGTAGGGGGCATTCAGTACTTC.

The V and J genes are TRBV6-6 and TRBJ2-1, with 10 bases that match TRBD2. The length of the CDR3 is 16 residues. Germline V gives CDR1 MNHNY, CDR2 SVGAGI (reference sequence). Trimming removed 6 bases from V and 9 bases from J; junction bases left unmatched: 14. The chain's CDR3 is CASSHPGASGSGEQFF. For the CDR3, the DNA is TGTGCCAGCAGCCATCCGGGGGCTAGCGGGAGTGGTGAGCAGTTCTTC.

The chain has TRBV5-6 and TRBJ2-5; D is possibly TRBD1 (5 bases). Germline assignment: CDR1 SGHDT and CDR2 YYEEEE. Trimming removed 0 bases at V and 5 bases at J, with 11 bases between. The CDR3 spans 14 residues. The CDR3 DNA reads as TGTGCCAGCAGCTTGGGTTTGGCAGGGGAGACCCAGTACTTC. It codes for CASSLGLAGETQYF.

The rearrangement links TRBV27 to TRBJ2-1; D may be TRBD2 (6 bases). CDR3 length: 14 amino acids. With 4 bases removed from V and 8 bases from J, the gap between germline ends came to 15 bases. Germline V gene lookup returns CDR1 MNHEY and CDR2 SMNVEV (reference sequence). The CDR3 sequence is CASSSQGLRDEQFF. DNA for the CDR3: TGTGCCAGCAGTTCCCAGGGACTTCGAGATGAGCAGTTCTTC.

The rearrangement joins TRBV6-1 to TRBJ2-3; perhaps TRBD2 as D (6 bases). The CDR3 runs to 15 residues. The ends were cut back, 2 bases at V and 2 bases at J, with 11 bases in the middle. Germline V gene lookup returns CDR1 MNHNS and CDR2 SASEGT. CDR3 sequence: CASSELASNTDTQYF. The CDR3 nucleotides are TGTGCCAGCAGTGAACTAGCGAGTAACACAGATACGCAGTATTTT.

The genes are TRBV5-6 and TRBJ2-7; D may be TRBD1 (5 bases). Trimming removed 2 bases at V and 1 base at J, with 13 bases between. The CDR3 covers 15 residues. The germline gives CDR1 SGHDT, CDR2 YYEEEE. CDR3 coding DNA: TGTGCCAGCAGCTTTTCCCTCAGGGTATCCTACGAGCAGTACTTC. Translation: CASSFSLRVSYEQYF.